This T cell receptor beta chain originates from a study of blood T cell repertoires in COVID-19. Study in general: Italy, Spain and the United States were the sources of the convalescent and acute COVID-19 samples. Sources were T cells, B-cell-depleted T cells, or PBMCs; the material itself was cDNA or gDNA.

The CDR3 extends over 15 amino acids. Looked up from germline, CDR1 is MDHEN and CDR2 is SYDVKM. With V trimmed by 6 bases and J by 3 bases, 6 bases remained unmatched. Per the original methods: It was from reference gene primer amplification that nucleated cell counts were estimated. Produced via immunoSEQ multiplex PCR; TCRdb's table is partial and in-frame only. That table supplies the V and J calls and clone size; D and trimming were determined from the DNA. The table has under 250,000 clones, 86% seen once. This sequence was found in an elderly man with acute or convalescent COVID-19. Specimen: peripheral blood. The chain joins TRBV28 to TRBJ2-3, with 10 nucleotides matching TRBD1. The CDR3 coding sequence is TGTGCCAGCAGCCGTCCGGGACAGGGGACAGATACGCAGTATTTT. Encoded protein: CASSRPGQGTDTQYF. The variable domain in full, with the rest retrieved from reference TRBV28 and TRBJ2-3, is DVKVTQSSRYLVKRTGEKVFLECVQDMDHENMFWYRQDPGLGLRLIYFSYDVKMKEKGDIPEGYSVSREKKERFSLILESASTNQTSMYLCASSRPGQGTDTQYFGPGTRLTVL.